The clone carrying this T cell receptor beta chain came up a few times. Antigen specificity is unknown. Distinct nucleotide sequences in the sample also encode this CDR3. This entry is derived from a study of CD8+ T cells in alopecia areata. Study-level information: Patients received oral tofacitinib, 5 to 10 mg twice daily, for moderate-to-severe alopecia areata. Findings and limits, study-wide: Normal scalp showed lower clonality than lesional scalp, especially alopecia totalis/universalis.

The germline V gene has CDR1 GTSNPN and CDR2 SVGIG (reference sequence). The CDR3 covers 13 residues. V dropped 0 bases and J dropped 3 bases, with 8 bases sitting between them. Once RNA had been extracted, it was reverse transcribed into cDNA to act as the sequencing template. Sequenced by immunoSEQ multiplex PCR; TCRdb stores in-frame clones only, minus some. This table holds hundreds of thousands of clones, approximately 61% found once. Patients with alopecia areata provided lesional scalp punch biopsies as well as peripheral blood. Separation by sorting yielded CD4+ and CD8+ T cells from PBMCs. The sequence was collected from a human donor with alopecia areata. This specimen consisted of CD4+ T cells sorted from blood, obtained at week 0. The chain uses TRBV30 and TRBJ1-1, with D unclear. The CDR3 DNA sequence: TGTGCCTGGAGTGTACGGGTGGACACTGAAGCTTTCTTT. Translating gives CAWSVRVDTEAFF.